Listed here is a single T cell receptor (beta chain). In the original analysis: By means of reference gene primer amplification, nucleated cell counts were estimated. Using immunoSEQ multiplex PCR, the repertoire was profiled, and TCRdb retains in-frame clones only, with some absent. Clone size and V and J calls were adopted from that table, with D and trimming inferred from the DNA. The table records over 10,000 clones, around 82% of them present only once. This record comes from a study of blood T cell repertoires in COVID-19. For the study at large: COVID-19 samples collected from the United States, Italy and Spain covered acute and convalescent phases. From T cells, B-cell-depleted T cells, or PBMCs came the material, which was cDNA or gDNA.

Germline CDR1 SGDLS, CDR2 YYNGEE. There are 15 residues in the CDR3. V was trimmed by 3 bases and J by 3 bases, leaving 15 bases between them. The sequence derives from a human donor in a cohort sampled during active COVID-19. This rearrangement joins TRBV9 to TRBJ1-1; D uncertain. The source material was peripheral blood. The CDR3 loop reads CASSGVPLSYTEAFF. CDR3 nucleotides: TGTGCCAGCAGCGGAGTTCCTCTGTCATACACTGAAGCTTTCTTT.